This T cell receptor beta chain derives from a study of technical replicates of blood from a handful of donors. The CDR3 is made up of 16 amino acids. Trimming removed 3 bases at V and 3 bases at J, with 17 bases between. The V gene's germline CDR1 is SGHVS and CDR2 FQNEAQ. Assay used: immunoSEQ multiplex PCR; TCRdb lists only in-frame clones, some missing. The sample yields 65,000 to 95,000 clones, just over 90% seen once. The receptor comes from a human donor in good health. The chain joins TRBV7-8 to TRBJ2-5; D is perhaps TRBD1 (7 bases). Sequencing input: T cells isolated from PBMCs. Here the CDR3 reads CASSFRVQGGEETQYF. The CDR3, as DNA: TGTGCCAGCAGCTTTAGGGTCCAGGGGGGAGAAGAGACCCAGTACTTC.